This T cell receptor beta chain originates from a study of vaccination and CD4 T cells after COVID-19. About the study: Drawing of post-COVID samples took place a median 101 days after diagnosis (range 35 to 161).

With the Oncomine TCR Beta short-read assay, DNA from cultured CD4+ T cells was sequenced. Investigators obtained genomic DNA by extraction from cultured CD4+ T cells. TCRdb processed the PCR reads anew with MiXCR; each CDR3 protein has one entry. The sample yields about 6,500 distinct CDR3 sequences, 52% seen once. CDR3 length equals 14 residues. Germline V gene data show CDR1 as DFQATT and CDR2 as SNEGSKA (reference sequence). Trimming cost V 6 bases and J 0 bases, with 15 bases left between them. Specified treatment: approximately 9-day PBMC culture with coronavirus spike peptide pools or control peptides (ViraFEST assay). An unexposed donor provided the CD4+ T cells, which were collected before the COVID-19 pandemic (2011-2018). Comment on this clonotype: The antigen is undetermined.

Sequenced material: CD4+ T cells from blood, cultured in vitro. The sequence derives from a human donor in good health. This chain uses TRBV20-1 with TRBJ2-7; maybe TRBD2 (5 bases). CDR3 protein: CSANAGRGSYEQYF. CDR3 nucleotides: TGCAGTGCCAACGCGGGCCGAGGCTCCTACGAGCAGTACTTC.